This entry lists 20 T cell receptor beta chains sequenced from one sample in a study of CD8 T cells in Susac syndrome. Random hexamers were used to reverse transcribe roughly 0.45 to 1 ug of RNA. One entry per CDR3 protein results from TCRdb running MiXCR on the immunoSEQ multiplex PCR reads. The sample contains 150,000 to 160,000 distinct CDR3 sequences, around 95% of which appear only once. Specimen: CD8+ T cells from PBMCs. The receptors originated from a human donor with multiple sclerosis.

The chain employs TRBV7-9 and TRBJ1-2; a possible D gene is TRBD1 (5 bases). Per germline, CDR1 SEHNR and CDR2 FQNEAQ (reference sequence). This CDR3 has 16 residues. The germline V and J ends were trimmed by 4 bases and 8 bases, with 23 bases remaining between them. The CDR3 spells CASSSGVPWTGRGYTF. CDR3 DNA: TGTGCCAGCAGCTCCGGGGTACCTTGGACGGGACGGGGCTACACCTTC.

The CDR3 region is CASSYGLNTGELFF. The CDR3 coding sequence is TGTGCCAGCAGTTACGGGCTGAACACCGGGGAGCTGTTTTTT. The rearrangement joins TRBV6-5 to TRBJ2-2; D call uncertain. There are 14 residues in the CDR3. CDR1 is MNHEY and CDR2 is SVGAGI in the germline V gene. V shed 2 bases and J shed 1 base, with 5 bases lying between them.

Here the CDR3 reads CASSSAVRETQYF. For the CDR3, the DNA is TGTGCCAGCAGTAGTGCGGTCCGAGAGACCCAGTACTTC. The chain couples TRBV12-3 or TRBV12-4 to TRBJ2-5; D is unclear. Trimming pared 5 bases from V and 4 bases from J, leaving 11 bases between. CDR3 size: 13 residues.

On this clonotype: The junction departs from the called germline gene at one end, perhaps through a read error. J is TRBJ1-3 and V is TRBV29-1; D is possibly TRBD1 (6 bases). Germline assignment: CDR1 SQVTM and CDR2 ANQGSEA. The CDR3 sequence is 14 residues long. CDR3 loop: CSVEGVTGSERFDF. In nucleotides, the CDR3 is TGCAGCGTTGAGGGGGTAACAGGGTCCGAACGATTCGATTTT.

The gene calls are TRBV7-8 and TRBJ2-7; 8 bases fit TRBD1. The CDR3 covers 14 residues. CDR1 is SGHVS, CDR2 FQNEAQ, per germline. With 3 bases clipped from V and 3 bases from J, the junction kept 4 bases outside the gene matches. The CDR3 DNA reads TGTGCCAGCAGCTTGGGACAGGCGAACTACGAGCAGTACGTC. It encodes CASSLGQANYEQYV.

CDR3 protein: CASSAFTDTQYF. The CDR3, as DNA: TGTGCCAGCAGCGCTTTCACAGATACGCAGTATTTT. V usage is TRBV9 and J usage is TRBJ2-3, with D unclear. Per the germline V gene, CDR1 is SGDLS and CDR2 is YYNGEE. This CDR3 is built from 12 residues. Trimming stripped 3 bases from V and 2 bases from J, with 4 bases between. The variable domain in full, with the rest retrieved from reference TRBV9 and TRBJ2-3, is DSGVTQTPKHLITATGQRVTLRCSPRSGDLSVYWYQQSLDQGLQFLIQYYNGEERAKGNILERFSAQQFPDLHSELNLSSLELGDSALYFCASSAFTDTQYFGPGTRLTVL.

The rearrangement links TRBV12-3 or TRBV12-4 to TRBJ2-1; 7 bases are shared with TRBD1. This CDR3 has 14 residues. The V and J ends lost 6 bases and 5 bases, in that order; junction bases with no gene match: 7. The CDR3 loop is CASSPQGKDNEQFF. The CDR3 bases are TGTGCCAGCAGCCCACAGGGGAAAGACAATGAGCAGTTCTTC.

The chain joins TRBV5-6 to TRBJ2-1; a weak D match, TRBD1 (6 bases). The length of the CDR3 is 16 residues. CDR1 is SGHDT, CDR2 YYEEEE, per germline. The V end was cut by 0 bases, the J end by 4 bases, with 14 bases between. The CDR3 nucleotides read TGTGCCAGCAGCTTGGTGGGGGCGACAATTTACAATGAGCAGTTCTTC. Residues: CASSLVGATIYNEQFF. The complete variable domain, with remaining parts taken from reference TRBV5-6 and TRBJ2-1, reads DAGVTQSPTHLIKTRGQQVTLRCSPKSGHDTVSWYQQALGQGPQFIFQYYEEEERQRGNFPDRFSGHQFPNYSSELNVNALLLGDSALYLCASSLVGATIYNEQFFGPGTRLTVL.

The chain is built from TRBV27 and TRBJ1-6; D unresolved. This CDR3 has 17 amino acids. Germline loops: CDR1 MNHEY, CDR2 SMNVEV (reference sequence). Trimming stripped 3 bases from V and 0 bases from J, with 12 bases between. The CDR3 sequence is CASSLAGLSSYNSPLHF. The CDR3 DNA follows: TGTGCCAGCAGTTTGGCAGGTTTGAGCTCCTATAATTCACCCCTCCACTTT.

This chain links TRBV20-1 with TRBJ2-1, with 9 bases identical to TRBD2. J lost 0 bases, V lost 2 bases, and 11 bases had no gene match. CDR1 and CDR2 from the germline V gene are DFQATT and SNEGSKA (reference sequence). The CDR3 is 18 amino acids. CDR3 DNA sequence: TGCAGTGCTAGATTGAGCGGGGGGATCAGTAGCTCCTACAATGAGCAGTTCTTC. It is translated as CSARLSGGISSSYNEQFF.

V gene TRBV20-1 combines with J gene TRBJ2-3, with D uncertain. Trimming removed 0 bases at V and 4 bases at J, with 11 bases between. This CDR3 has 14 amino acids. Germline V gene sequence: CDR1 DFQATT, CDR2 SNEGSKA (reference sequence). The CDR3 DNA reads as TGCAGTGCTAGAGATCCACAGCTGGCAGATACGCAGTATTTT. It translates to CSARDPQLADTQYF.

The J gene is TRBJ2-7, the V gene TRBV11-2; D might be TRBD1 (5 bases). Germline-derived CDR1 and CDR2 are SGHAT and FQNNGV. The germline V and J ends were trimmed by 5 bases and 4 bases, with 12 bases remaining between them. The CDR3 totals 13 residues. The CDR3 sequence is CASSVTGFYEQYV. As DNA, the CDR3 is TGTGCCAGCAGCGTTACAGGTTTTTACGAGCAGTACGTC.

This chain joins TRBV19 and TRBJ1-1, with a possible D match to TRBD1 (6 bases). The CDR3 runs to 12 residues. V dropped 6 bases and J dropped 8 bases, with 13 bases sitting between them. The germline V gene has CDR1 LNHDA and CDR2 SQIVND (reference sequence). The CDR3 nucleotides read TGTGCCAGTAGCCTCACAGGGCTGGAAGCTTTCTTT. Translation gives CASSLTGLEAFF.

The rearrangement uses TRBV4-1 and TRBJ2-1, with D possibly TRBD1 on 5 matching bases. Trimming took off 1 base at V and 6 bases at J, with 13 bases between the two ends. The CDR3 covers 15 residues. Germline values: CDR1 MGHRA, CDR2 YSYEKL. The CDR3 spells CASSQGWQGGNEQFF. In DNA, the CDR3 is TGCGCCAGCAGCCAAGGTTGGCAGGGTGGCAATGAGCAGTTCTTC.

The rearrangement joins TRBV4-1 to TRBJ1-2; D ambiguous. Germline lookup yields CDR1 MGHRA and CDR2 YSYEKL. Trimming removed 4 bases from V and 13 bases from J, with 19 bases in between. CDR3 length: 13 amino acids. The CDR3 DNA follows: TGCGCCAGCAGCCGAGTGAAGGACGGTGGAAGCACCTTC. As protein: CASSRVKDGGSTF.

This chain links TRBV14 with TRBJ2-3, with 9 bases that match TRBD1. The CDR3 is 15 amino acids. Per germline, CDR1 SGHDN and CDR2 FVKESK. Trimming removed 8 bases from V and 2 bases from J; junction bases left unmatched: 8. As DNA, the CDR3 is TGTGCCAGCGCAAAACAGGGGGCCTCCACAGATACGCAGTATTTT. Protein sequence: CASAKQGASTDTQYF.

The rearrangement links TRBV6-2 or TRBV6-3 to TRBJ2-2; no firm D call. V lost 4 bases and J lost 0, with 9 bases in between. Germline-derived CDR1 and CDR2 are MNHEY and SVGEGT. The CDR3 totals 15 residues. CDR3 bases: TGTGCCAGCAGTTCCATCACGGCGAACACCGGGGAGCTGTTTTTT. Protein sequence: CASSSITANTGELFF.

In its sample, this clonotype was seen once. The rearrangement links TRBV7-9 to TRBJ2-7, with D possibly called TRBD1 or TRBD2 (5 bases each). The CDR3 totals 19 residues. V was shortened by 3 bases and J by 1 base, with 25 bases between the two germline ends. Per the germline V gene, CDR1 is SEHNR and CDR2 is FQNEAQ (reference sequence). Written as DNA, the CDR3 is TGTGCCAGCAGCTTCGGGGACGATCGGGGCAGGATCTTTTCCTACGAGCAGTACGTC. It encodes CASSFGDDRGRIFSYEQYV.

The chain is built from TRBV29-1 and TRBJ1-2, with a possible D match to TRBD1 (5 bases). The germline V gene has CDR1 SQVTM and CDR2 ANQGSEA. Trimming pared 6 bases from V and 8 bases from J, leaving 13 bases between. CDR3 length: 11 amino acids. CDR3 coding DNA: TGCAGCGTGGCCGGGGGTAACGGCTACACCTTC. As protein: CSVAGGNGYTF.

In this sample, this clonotype turned up once. This rearrangement joins TRBV29-1 to TRBJ1-1; D call uncertain. The ends were cut back, 6 bases at V and 0 bases at J, with 17 bases in the middle. This CDR3 has 15 amino acids. Looked up from germline, CDR1 is SQVTM and CDR2 is ANQGSEA. CDR3 residues: CSVARTSGMNTEAFF. The DNA of the CDR3 is TGCAGCGTCGCCCGGACGAGCGGGATGAACACTGAAGCTTTCTTT. Together with reference TRBV29-1 and TRBJ1-1, the CDR3 gives the full variable domain: SAVISQKPSRDICQRGTSLTIQCQVDSQVTMMFWYRQQPGQSLTLIATANQGSEATYESGFVIDKFPISRPNLTFSTLTVSNMSPEDSSIYLCSVARTSGMNTEAFFGQGTRLTVV.